This T cell receptor beta chain emerged from a study of human T cells and chemical hapten exposure. The CDR3 consists of 13 residues. V was clipped by 3 bases and J by 5 bases, with 7 bases between them. In germline, CDR1 is MGHDK, CDR2 SYGVNS. One entry per CDR3 protein results from TCRdb running MiXCR on the RACE reads. The repertoire consists of fewer than 200,000 distinct CDR3 sequences, with 20% to 25% occurring once and the leading ten covering under 7.5%. Turning to this clonotype: Its cognate antigen is unknown.

Time point in this sample: patch test 1, 2 weeks after DPC sensitization. Treatment of the sample: therapeutic diphenylcyclopropenone sensitization with weekly scalp DPC. Broader study findings: The study found that DPC sensitization did not change TCRs above 1 in 1000 frequency.

The rearrangement links TRBV25-1 to TRBJ1-4; D call uncertain. This material consisted of whole blood, taken in connection with sensitization to the hapten diphenylcyclopropenone (DPC). The origin of this receptor is a woman aged 45-60 years with alopecia areata. Some clones in this sample may be carry-over from other donors' samples. In DNA, the CDR3 is TGTGCCAGCAGTGACGGGCCCAATGAAAAACTGTTTTTT. Amino acid sequence: CASSDGPNEKLFF.